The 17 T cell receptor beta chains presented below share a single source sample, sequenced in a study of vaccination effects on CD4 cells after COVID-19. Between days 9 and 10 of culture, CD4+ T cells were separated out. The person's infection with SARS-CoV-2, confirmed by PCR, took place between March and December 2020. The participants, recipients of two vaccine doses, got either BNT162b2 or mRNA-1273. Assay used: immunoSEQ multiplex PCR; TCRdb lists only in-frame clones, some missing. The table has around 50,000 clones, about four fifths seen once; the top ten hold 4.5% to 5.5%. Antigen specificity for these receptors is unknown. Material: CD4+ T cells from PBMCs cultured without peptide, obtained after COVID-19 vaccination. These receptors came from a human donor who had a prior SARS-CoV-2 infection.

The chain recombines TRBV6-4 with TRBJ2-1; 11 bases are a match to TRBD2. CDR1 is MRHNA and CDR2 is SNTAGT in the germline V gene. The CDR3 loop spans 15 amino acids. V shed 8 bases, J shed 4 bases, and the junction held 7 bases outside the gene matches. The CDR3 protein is CASSLTSGDYNEQFF. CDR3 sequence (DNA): TGTGCCAGCTCTCTGACTAGCGGGGATTACAATGAGCAGTTCTTC.

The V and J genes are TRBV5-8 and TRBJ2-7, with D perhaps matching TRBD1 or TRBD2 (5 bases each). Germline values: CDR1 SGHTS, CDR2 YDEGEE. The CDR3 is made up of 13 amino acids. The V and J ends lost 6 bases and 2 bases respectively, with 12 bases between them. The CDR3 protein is CASTGTAPYEQYF. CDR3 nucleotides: TGTGCCAGCACAGGGACCGCACCCTACGAGCAGTACTTC.

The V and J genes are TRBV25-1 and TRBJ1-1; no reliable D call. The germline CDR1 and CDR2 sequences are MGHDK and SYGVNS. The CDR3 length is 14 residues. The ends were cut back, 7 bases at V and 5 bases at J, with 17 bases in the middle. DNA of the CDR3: TGTGCCAGCACCATGGCATCTCAGAGAACTGAAGCTTTCTTT. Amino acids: CASTMASQRTEAFF.

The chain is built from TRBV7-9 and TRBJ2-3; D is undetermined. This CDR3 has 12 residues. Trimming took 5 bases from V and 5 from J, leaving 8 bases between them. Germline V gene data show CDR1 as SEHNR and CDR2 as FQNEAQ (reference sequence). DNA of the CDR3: TGTGCCAGCAGCGGGTATGGAGATACGCAGTATTTT. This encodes CASSGYGDTQYF.

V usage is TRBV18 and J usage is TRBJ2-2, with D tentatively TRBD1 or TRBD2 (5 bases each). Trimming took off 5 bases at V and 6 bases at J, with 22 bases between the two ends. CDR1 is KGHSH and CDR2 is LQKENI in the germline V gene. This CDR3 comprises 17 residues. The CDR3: CASSAPFPEARAGELFF. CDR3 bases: TGTGCCAGCTCAGCTCCTTTCCCGGAGGCCAGGGCCGGGGAGCTGTTTTTT.

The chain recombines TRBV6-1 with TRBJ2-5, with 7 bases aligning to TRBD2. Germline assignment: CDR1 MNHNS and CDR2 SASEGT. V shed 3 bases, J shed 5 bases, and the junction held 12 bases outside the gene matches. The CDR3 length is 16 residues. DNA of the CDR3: TGTGCCAGCAGTGACCGGGGACTACCCTCCGGGGAGACCCAGTACTTC. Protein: CASSDRGLPSGETQYF.

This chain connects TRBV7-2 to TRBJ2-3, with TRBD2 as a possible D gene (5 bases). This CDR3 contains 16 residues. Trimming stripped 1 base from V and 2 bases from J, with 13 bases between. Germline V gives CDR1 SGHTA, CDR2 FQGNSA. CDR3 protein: CASSLEAPGITDTQYF. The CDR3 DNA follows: TGTGCCAGCAGCTTAGAGGCCCCGGGGATCACAGATACGCAGTATTTT. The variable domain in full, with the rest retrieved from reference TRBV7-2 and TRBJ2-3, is GAGVSQSPSNKVTEKGKDVELRCDPISGHTALYWYRQSLGQGLEFLIYFQGNSAPDKSGLPSDRFSAERTGGSVSTLTIQRTQQEDSAVYLCASSLEAPGITDTQYFGPGTRLTVL.

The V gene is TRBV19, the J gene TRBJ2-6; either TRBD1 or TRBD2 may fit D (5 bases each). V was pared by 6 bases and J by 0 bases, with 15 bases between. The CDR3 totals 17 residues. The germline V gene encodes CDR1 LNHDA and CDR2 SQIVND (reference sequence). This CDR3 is CASRPGTLNSGANVLTF. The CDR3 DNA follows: TGTGCCAGTAGGCCCGGGACCCTAAACTCTGGGGCCAACGTCCTGACTTTC.

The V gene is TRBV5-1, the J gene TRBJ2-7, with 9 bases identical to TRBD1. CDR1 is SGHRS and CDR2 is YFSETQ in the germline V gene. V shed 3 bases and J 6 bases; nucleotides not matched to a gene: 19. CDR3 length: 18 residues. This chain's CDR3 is CASSSIGPGTGSPPEQYF. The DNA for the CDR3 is TGCGCCAGCAGCTCGATTGGGCCCGGGACAGGGAGTCCCCCCGAGCAGTACTTC.

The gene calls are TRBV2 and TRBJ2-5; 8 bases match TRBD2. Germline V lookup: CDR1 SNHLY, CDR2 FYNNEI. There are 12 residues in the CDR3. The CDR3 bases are TGTGTATCGACGGCTAGCGGGGAGACCCAGTACTTC. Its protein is CVSTASGETQYF.

CDR3 DNA: TGTGCCAGCAGACAGCCGGGACAGGGTGCCGCTGAAGCTTTCTTT. It specifies CASRQPGQGAAEAFF. The chain has TRBV5-4 and TRBJ1-1, with TRBD1 matching over 9 bases. Germline V CDR1 and CDR2: SGHNT, YYREEE (reference sequence). The trim removed 5 bases at V and 6 bases at J, leaving 11 bases unmatched. The CDR3 sequence is 15 residues long.

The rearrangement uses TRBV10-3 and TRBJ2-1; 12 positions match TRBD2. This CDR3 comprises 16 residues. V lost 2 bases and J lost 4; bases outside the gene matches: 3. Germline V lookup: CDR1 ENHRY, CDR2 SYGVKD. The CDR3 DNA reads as TGTGCCATCAGTGAGACTAGCGGGAGGTTATACAATGAGCAGTTCTTC. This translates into CAISETSGRLYNEQFF.

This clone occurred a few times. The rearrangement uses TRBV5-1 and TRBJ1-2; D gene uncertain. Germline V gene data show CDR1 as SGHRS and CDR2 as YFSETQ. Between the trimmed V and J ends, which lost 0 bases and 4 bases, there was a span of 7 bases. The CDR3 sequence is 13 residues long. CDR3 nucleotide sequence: TGCGCCAGCAGCTTGGAACTGACCTATGGCTACACCTTC. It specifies CASSLELTYGYTF. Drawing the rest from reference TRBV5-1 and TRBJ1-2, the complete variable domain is KAGVTQTPRYLIKTRGQQVTLSCSPISGHRSVSWYQQTPGQGLQFLFEYFSETQRNKGNFPGRFSGRQFSNSRSEMNVSTLELGDSALYLCASSLELTYGYTFGSGTRLTVV.

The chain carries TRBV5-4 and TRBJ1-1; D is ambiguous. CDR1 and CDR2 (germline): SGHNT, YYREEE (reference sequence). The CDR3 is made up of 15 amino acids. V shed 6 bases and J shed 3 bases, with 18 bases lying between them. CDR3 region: CASNAWSQRDTEAFF. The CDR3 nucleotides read TGTGCCAGCAACGCTTGGAGTCAACGGGACACTGAAGCTTTCTTT.

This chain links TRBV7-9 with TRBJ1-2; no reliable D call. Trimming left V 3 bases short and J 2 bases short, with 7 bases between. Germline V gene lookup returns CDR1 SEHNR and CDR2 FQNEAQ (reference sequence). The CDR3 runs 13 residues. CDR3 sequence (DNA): TGTGCCAGCAGCTTGAACAGCAACTATGGCTACACCTTC. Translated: CASSLNSNYGYTF.

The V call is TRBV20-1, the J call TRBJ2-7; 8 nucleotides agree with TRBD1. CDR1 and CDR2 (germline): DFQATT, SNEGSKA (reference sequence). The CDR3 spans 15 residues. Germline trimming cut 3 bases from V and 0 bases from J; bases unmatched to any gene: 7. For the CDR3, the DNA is TGCAGTGCTAGTGATCGGACAGGGAGCTCCTACGAGCAGTACTTC. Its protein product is CSASDRTGSSYEQYF.

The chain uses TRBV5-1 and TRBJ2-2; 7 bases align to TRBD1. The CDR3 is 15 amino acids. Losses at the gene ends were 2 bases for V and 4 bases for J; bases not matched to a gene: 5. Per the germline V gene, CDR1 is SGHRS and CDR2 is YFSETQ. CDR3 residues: CASSFGQVFTGELFF. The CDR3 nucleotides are TGCGCCAGCAGCTTTGGACAGGTTTTCACCGGGGAGCTGTTTTTT.